These 14 T cell receptor beta chains were all obtained from the same sample, sequenced in a study of T cell repertoires in cytomegalovirus infection. TCRdb fed the reads into MiXCR, producing one record per CDR3 protein. The sample includes under 350,000 distinct CDR3 sequences, 8% to 10% of them seen just once. Specimen: PBMCs. The receptor set was obtained from a human donor in good health (CMV status not recorded). Some clones in this sample may be carry-over from other donors' samples.

This clonotype was detected only a few times. The V call is TRBV7-6, the J call TRBJ2-1, with 10 bases identical to TRBD2. The CDR3 contains 15 residues. CDR1 is SGHVS and CDR2 is FNYEAQ in the germline V gene. Germline trimming cut 7 bases from V and 9 bases from J; bases unmatched to any gene: 12. CDR3 sequence reads: CASKEAGGYGSEQFF. The CDR3 nucleotides are TGTGCCAGCAAGGAAGCGGGAGGGTACGGTAGTGAGCAGTTCTTC.

The sample holds many counts of this clonotype. This sequence joins TRBV12-3 or TRBV12-4 and TRBJ1-1; tentative D call: TRBD1 (6 bases). The length of the CDR3 is 14 residues. Trimming shortened V by 3 bases and J by 1 base, and 9 bases separated the two germline ends. The CDR3 bases are TGTGCCAGCAGTTTTAAAGGGGGGAACACTGAAGCTTTCTTT. Amino acids: CASSFKGGNTEAFF.

This clonotype was seen more than once but under ten times. This CDR3 is CASSSTVNSYEQYF. CDR3 coding DNA: TGTGCCAGCAGCTCGACAGTGAACTCCTACGAGCAGTACTTC. The chain combines TRBV7-6 with TRBJ2-7; D possibly corresponds to TRBD1 (5 bases). There are 14 residues in the CDR3. From germline, CDR1 is SGHVS and CDR2 FNYEAQ. V dropped 4 bases and J dropped 0 bases, with 10 bases sitting between them. Using reference TRBV7-6 and TRBJ2-7 for the parts outside the CDR3, the full variable domain is GAGVSQSPRYKVTKRGQDVALRCDPISGHVSLYWYRQALGQGPEFLTYFNYEAQQDKSGLPNDRFSAERPEGSISTLTIQRTEQRDSAMYRCASSSTVNSYEQYFGPGTRLTVT.

This clonotype was recorded at least ten times. The chain couples TRBV7-9 to TRBJ2-2; 7 nucleotides line up with TRBD2. Germline V gene sequence: CDR1 SEHNR, CDR2 FQNEAQ (reference sequence). This CDR3 spans 14 amino acids. V shed 4 bases, J shed 8 bases, and the junction held 7 bases outside the gene matches. Written as DNA, the CDR3 is TGTGCCAGCAGCTCCCCACTAGCGACGGGGGAGCTGTTTTTT. Translation: CASSSPLATGELFF.

The sample holds many counts of this clonotype. The rearrangement links TRBV7-2 to TRBJ2-5; D perhaps matches TRBD2 (7 bases). This CDR3 has 15 residues. The V gene's germline CDR1 is SGHTA and CDR2 FQGNSA. Between the trimmed V and J ends, which lost 6 bases and 5 bases, there was a span of 19 bases. This CDR3 reads CASSGRGGRGETQYF. CDR3 nucleotides: TGTGCCAGCAGTGGAAGAGGGGGGCGGGGGGAGACCCAGTACTTC.

This clonotype was counted at least ten times. The chain links TRBV28 to TRBJ2-4; a possible D gene is TRBD1 (6 bases). V dropped 5 bases and J dropped 4 bases, with 15 bases sitting between them. Germline CDR1 reads MDHEN; CDR2 reads SYDVKM. The CDR3 totals 15 residues. The CDR3 DNA follows: TGTGCCAGCAGTGCTTCACAGGGCCCGAAAAACATTCAGTACTTC. This translates into CASSASQGPKNIQYF. The entire variable domain, with the rest obtained from reference TRBV28 and TRBJ2-4, is as follows: DVKVTQSSRYLVKRTGEKVFLECVQDMDHENMFWYRQDPGLGLRLIYFSYDVKMKEKGDIPEGYSVSREKKERFSLILESASTNQTSMYLCASSASQGPKNIQYFGAGTRLSVL.

This clonotype was picked up many times. The chain links TRBV15 to TRBJ1-1; TRBD1 might be the D (6 bases). CDR1 is LNHNV and CDR2 is YYDKDF in the germline V gene (reference sequence). CDR3 length: 13 amino acids. V lost 4 bases to trimming and J lost 5 bases, with 11 bases between them. The CDR3 protein is CATSTGARTEAFF. CDR3 in DNA: TGTGCCACCAGCACAGGGGCAAGGACTGAAGCTTTCTTT. The whole variable domain, remainder taken from reference TRBV15 and TRBJ1-1, is DAMVIQNPRYQVTQFGKPVTLSCSQTLNHNVMYWYQQKSSQAPKLLFHYYDKDFNNEADTPDNFQSRRPNTSFCFLDIRSPGLGDTAMYLCATSTGARTEAFFGQGTRLTVV.

This clonotype was detected only a few times. The chain recombines TRBV18 with TRBJ2-1, with a weak D call TRBD1 (6 bases). Looked up from germline, CDR1 is KGHSH and CDR2 is LQKENI. The ends were cut back, 3 bases at V and 4 bases at J, with 13 bases in the middle. The CDR3 consists of 15 residues. CDR3: CASSPLGTPYNEQFF. In nucleotides, the CDR3 is TGTGCCAGCTCACCGTTGGGGACACCTTACAATGAGCAGTTCTTC. Variable domain in full (rest from reference TRBV18 and TRBJ2-1): NAGVMQNPRHLVRRRGQEARLRCSPMKGHSHVYWYRQLPEEGLKFMVYLQKENIIDESGMPKERFSAEFPKEGPSILRIQQVVRGDSAAYFCASSPLGTPYNEQFFGPGTRLTVL.

This clonotype occurred many times. The chain uses TRBV7-3 and TRBJ2-1; D gene unclear. The CDR3 runs to 15 residues. The V end was cut by 5 bases, the J end by 7 bases, with 18 bases between. Germline values: CDR1 SGHTA, CDR2 FQGTGA. The CDR3 nucleotides are TGTGCCAGCAGCCCAGGACCTCTGACCCGGAATGAGCAGTTCTTC. It yields the protein CASSPGPLTRNEQFF.

This clonotype was detected ten times or more. The rearrangement uses TRBV7-3 and TRBJ2-6, with unresolved D. Trimming removed 5 bases at V and 0 bases at J, with 5 bases between. The germline gives CDR1 SGHTA, CDR2 FQGTGA. There are 14 residues in the CDR3. CDR3 coding DNA: TGTGCCAGCAGCCGAGACTCTGGGGCCAACGTCCTGACTTTC. Protein product: CASSRDSGANVLTF. The variable domain in full, with the rest retrieved from reference TRBV7-3 and TRBJ2-6, is GAGVSQTPSNKVTEKGKYVELRCDPISGHTALYWYRQSLGQGPEFLIYFQGTGAADDSGLPNDRFFAVRPEGSVSTLKIQRTERGDSAVYLCASSRDSGANVLTFGAGSRLTVL.

This clonotype showed up just a few times. The chain uses TRBV4-3 and TRBJ1-2, with unresolved D. The CDR3 consists of 17 residues. The V end lost 0 bases, the J end lost 7 bases, and 21 bases lay between the germline ends. CDR1 and CDR2 from the germline V gene are LGHNA and YSLEER. The chain's CDR3 is CASSQDVTGIQASGYTF. The DNA for the CDR3 is TGCGCCAGCAGCCAAGATGTTACGGGGATTCAGGCATCTGGCTACACCTTC.

This clonotype was detected many times. The CDR3 nucleotides read TGCGCCAGCAGCCAAGAACAGGGGAAGGGCTACGAGCAGTACTTC. Encoded protein: CASSQEQGKGYEQYF. The gene calls are TRBV4-1 and TRBJ2-7; 7 nucleotides agree with TRBD1. CDR1 and CDR2 from the germline V gene are MGHRA and YSYEKL. V shed 0 bases and J 3 bases; nucleotides not matched to a gene: 5. The CDR3 is 15 residues long.

About this clonotype: The junction departs from germline at one end; a sequencing error may be responsible. V usage is TRBV15 and J usage is TRBJ2-1; no definite D call. Per the germline V gene, CDR1 is LNHNV and CDR2 is YYDKDF (reference sequence). The CDR3 has 15 residues. This CDR3 reads CATSRERSSYNKQFF. CDR3 nucleotides: TGTGCCACCAGCAGAGAACGTAGCTCCTACAATAAGCAGTTCTTC. The whole variable domain, remainder taken from reference TRBV15 and TRBJ2-1, is DAMVIQNPRYQVTQFGKPVTLSCSQTLNHNVMYWYQQKSSQAPKLLFHYYDKDFNNEADTPDNFQSRRPNTSFCFLDIRSPGLGDTAMYLCATSRERSSYNKQFFGPGTRLTVL.

A few counts support this clonotype. This chain uses TRBV12-3 or TRBV12-4 with TRBJ1-2; maybe TRBD1 (6 bases). V was cut by 7 bases and J by 9 bases, with 15 bases left in between. The CDR3 has 12 residues. The CDR3: CASTQVGASYTF. As DNA, the CDR3 is TGTGCCAGCACCCAAGTGGGGGCGAGCTACACCTTC.